This T cell receptor (beta chain) was sequenced during a study of naive and memory T cell subsets. Study conclusions and caveats: In naive cells, over 85% of TCR sequences were seen only once. Possibly reflecting memory cells re-expressing CD45RA, a few larger clonotypes occurred in naive repertoires, especially CD8.

Regarding this clonotype: The antigen remains unidentified.

This CDR3 is 13 amino acids long. V shed 9 bases and J shed 2 bases, with 11 bases lying between them. Germline V CDR1 and CDR2: MNHNY, SVGAGI (reference sequence). Both TRBC1 and TRBC2 were covered by a beta constant-region primer of two equimolar oligonucleotides. The ligated cDNA underwent four PCR rounds using SP2 and nested alpha and beta constant-region primers. TCRdb re-called the UMI-ligation and nested PCR reads with MiXCR, one entry per CDR3 protein. The table has 120,000 to 150,000 distinct CDR3 sequences, 20% to 25% seen once; the top ten hold 0.11%. The sequence derives from a human donor in good health. Sequencing used naive CD4+ T cells from blood. The chain joins TRBV6-6 to TRBJ1-5; a weak D match, TRBD1 (5 bases). The CDR3 sequence is CASLGDGNQPQHF. The CDR3 nucleotides are TGTGCCAGTCTTGGGGACGGCAATCAGCCCCAGCATTTT.